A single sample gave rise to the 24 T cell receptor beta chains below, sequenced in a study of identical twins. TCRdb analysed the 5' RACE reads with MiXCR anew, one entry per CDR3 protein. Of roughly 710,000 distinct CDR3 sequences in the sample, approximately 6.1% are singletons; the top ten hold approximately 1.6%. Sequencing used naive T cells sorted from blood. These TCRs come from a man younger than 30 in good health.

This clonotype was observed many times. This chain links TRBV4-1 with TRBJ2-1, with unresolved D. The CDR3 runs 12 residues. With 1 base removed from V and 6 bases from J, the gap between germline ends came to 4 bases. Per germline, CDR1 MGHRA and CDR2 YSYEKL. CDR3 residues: CASSQVGNEQFF. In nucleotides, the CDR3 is TGCGCCAGCAGCCAAGTAGGCAATGAGCAGTTCTTC.

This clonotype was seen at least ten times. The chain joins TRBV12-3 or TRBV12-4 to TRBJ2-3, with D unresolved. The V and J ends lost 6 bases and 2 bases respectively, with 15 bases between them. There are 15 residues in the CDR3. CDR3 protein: CASSPDHPNTDTQYF. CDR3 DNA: TGTGCCAGCAGCCCGGACCACCCGAACACAGATACGCAGTATTTT.

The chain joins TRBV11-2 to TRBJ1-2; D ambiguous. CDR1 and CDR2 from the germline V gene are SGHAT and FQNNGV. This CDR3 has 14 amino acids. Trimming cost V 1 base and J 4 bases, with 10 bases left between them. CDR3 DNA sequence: TGTGCCAGCAGCTTAGTCGCAGAATTCTATGGCTACACCTTC. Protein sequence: CASSLVAEFYGYTF.

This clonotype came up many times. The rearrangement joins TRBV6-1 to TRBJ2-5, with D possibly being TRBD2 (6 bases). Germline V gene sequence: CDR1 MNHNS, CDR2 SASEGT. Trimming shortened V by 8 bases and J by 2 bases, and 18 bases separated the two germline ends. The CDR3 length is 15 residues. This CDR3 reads CASGGLGLLQETQYF. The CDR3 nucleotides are TGTGCCAGCGGGGGGTTAGGACTACTGCAAGAGACCCAGTACTTC.

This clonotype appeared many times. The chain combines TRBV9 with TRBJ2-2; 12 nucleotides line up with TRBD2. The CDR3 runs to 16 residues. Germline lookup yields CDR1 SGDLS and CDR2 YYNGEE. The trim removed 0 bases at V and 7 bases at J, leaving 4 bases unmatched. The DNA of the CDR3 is TGTGCCAGCAGCGTAGGGACTAGCGGGGATGGCGGGGAGCTGTTTTTT. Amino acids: CASSVGTSGDGGELFF.

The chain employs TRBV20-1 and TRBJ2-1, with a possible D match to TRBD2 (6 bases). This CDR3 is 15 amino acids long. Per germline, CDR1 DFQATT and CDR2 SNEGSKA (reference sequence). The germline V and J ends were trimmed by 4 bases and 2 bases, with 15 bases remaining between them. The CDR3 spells CSAKSPVAAYNEQFF. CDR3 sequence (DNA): TGCAGTGCTAAGTCGCCGGTAGCGGCCTACAATGAGCAGTTCTTC.

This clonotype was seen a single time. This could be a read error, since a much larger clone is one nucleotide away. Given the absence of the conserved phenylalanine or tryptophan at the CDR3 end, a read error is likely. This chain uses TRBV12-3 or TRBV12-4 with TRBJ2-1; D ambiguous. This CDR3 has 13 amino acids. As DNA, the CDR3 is TGTGCCACCAGTTTAGTAGTCTCGGATGAGCAGTTCATC. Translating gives CATSLVVSDEQFI.

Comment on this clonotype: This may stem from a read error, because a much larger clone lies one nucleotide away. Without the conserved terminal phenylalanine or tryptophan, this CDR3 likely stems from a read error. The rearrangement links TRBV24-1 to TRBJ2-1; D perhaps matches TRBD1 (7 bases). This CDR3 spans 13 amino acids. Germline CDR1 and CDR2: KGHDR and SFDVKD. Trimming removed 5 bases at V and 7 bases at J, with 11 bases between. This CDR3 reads CATSGAGGNEQFY. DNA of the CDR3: TGTGCCACCAGTGGGGCAGGGGGGAATGAGCAGTTCTAC.

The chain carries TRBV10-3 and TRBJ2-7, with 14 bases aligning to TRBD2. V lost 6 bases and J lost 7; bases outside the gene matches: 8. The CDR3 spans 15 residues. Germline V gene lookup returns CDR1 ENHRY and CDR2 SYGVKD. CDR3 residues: CAIRTGTSGSDEQYF. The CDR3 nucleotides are TGTGCCATCAGAACCGGGACTAGCGGGAGCGATGAGCAGTACTTC.

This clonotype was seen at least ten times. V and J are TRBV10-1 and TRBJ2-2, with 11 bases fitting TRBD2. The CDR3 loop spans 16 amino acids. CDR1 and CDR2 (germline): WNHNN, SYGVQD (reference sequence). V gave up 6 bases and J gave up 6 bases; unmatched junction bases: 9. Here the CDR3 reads CASSGTSGSPAGELFF. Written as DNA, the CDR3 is TGCGCCAGCAGCGGGACTAGCGGATCCCCGGCCGGGGAGCTGTTTTTT.

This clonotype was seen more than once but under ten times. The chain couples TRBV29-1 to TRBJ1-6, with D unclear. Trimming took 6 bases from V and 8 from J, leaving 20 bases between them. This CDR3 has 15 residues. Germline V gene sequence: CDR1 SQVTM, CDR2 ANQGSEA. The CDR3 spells CSVHHEKGAYSPLHF. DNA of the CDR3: TGCAGCGTCCACCACGAAAAGGGCGCATATTCACCCCTCCACTTT.

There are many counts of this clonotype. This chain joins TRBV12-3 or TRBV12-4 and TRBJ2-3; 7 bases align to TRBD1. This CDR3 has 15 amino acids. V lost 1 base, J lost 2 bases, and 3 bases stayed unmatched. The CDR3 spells CASSLGDRTTDTQYF. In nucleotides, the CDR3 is TGTGCCAGCAGTTTAGGGGACAGAACCACAGATACGCAGTATTTT.

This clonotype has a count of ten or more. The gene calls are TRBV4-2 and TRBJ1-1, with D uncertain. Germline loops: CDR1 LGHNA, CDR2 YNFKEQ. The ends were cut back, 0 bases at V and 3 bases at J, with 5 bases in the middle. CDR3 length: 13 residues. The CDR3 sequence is CASSQESHTEAFF. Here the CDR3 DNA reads TGTGCCAGCAGCCAAGAATCGCACACTGAAGCTTTCTTT.

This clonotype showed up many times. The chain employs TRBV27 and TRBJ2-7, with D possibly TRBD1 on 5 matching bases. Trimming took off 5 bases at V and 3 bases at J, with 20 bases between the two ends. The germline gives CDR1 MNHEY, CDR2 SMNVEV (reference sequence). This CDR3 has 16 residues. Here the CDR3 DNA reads TGTGCCAGCAGTCCCAGCATCAGGGCAGGAAACTACGAGCAGTACTTC. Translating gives CASSPSIRAGNYEQYF.

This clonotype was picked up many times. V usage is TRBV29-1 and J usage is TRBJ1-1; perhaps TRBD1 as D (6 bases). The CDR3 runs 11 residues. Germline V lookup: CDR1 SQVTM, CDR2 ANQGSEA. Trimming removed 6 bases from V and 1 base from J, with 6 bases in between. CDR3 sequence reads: CSVQGNTEAFF. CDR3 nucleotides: TGCAGCGTACAGGGGAACACTGAAGCTTTCTTT. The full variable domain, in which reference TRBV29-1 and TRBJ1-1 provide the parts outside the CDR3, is SAVISQKPSRDICQRGTSLTIQCQVDSQVTMMFWYRQQPGQSLTLIATANQGSEATYESGFVIDKFPISRPNLTFSTLTVSNMSPEDSSIYLCSVQGNTEAFFGQGTRLTVV.

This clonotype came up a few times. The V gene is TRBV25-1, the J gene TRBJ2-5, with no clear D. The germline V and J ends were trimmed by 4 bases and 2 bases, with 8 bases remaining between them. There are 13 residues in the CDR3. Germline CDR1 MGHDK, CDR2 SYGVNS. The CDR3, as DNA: TGTGCCAGCAGTGTTCCCAGTCAAGAGACCCAGTACTTC. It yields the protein CASSVPSQETQYF.

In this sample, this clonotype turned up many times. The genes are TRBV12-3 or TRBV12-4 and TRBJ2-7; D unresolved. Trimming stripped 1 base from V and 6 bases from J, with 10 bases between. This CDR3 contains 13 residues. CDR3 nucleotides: TGTGCCAGCAGTTTAGACCTAGTGGGCGAGCAGTACTTC. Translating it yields CASSLDLVGEQYF.

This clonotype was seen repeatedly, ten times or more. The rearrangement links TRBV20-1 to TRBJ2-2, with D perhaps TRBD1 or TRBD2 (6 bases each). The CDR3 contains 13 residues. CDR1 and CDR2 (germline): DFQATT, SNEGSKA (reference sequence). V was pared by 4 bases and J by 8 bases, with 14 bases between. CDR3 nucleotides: TGCAGTGCTACCACCCCGGGGGCGGGGGAGCTGTTTTTT. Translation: CSATTPGAGELFF.

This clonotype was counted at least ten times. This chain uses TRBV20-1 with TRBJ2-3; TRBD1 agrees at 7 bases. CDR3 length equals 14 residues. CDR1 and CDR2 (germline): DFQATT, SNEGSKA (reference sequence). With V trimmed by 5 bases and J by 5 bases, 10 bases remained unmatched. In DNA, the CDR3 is TGCAGTGCTGACCCTCAGGGGGTTATAGATACGCAGTATTTT. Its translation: CSADPQGVIDTQYF.

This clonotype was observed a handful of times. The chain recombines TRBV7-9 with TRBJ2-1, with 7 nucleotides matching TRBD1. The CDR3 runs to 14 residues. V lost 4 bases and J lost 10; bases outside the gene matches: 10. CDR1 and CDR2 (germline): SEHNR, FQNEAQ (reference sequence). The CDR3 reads CASSSTGPPLEQFF. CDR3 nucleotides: TGTGCCAGCAGCTCGACAGGGCCCCCCTTAGAGCAGTTCTTC.

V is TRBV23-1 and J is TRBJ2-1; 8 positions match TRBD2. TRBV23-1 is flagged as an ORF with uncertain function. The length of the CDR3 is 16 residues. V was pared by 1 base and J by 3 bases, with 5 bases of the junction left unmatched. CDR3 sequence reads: CASSQWKSGGYNEQFF. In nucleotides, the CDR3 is TGCGCCAGCAGTCAATGGAAAAGCGGGGGCTACAATGAGCAGTTCTTC.

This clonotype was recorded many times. The CDR3 reads CSALTSVGITDTQYF. The CDR3 DNA is TGCAGTGCTCTCACTAGCGTGGGTATCACAGATACGCAGTATTTT. The chain couples TRBV20-1 to TRBJ2-3; 7 nucleotides agree with TRBD2. The CDR3 consists of 15 residues. CDR1 DFQATT and CDR2 SNEGSKA come from the germline V gene (reference sequence). Losses at the gene ends were 5 bases for V and 2 bases for J; bases not matched to a gene: 10.

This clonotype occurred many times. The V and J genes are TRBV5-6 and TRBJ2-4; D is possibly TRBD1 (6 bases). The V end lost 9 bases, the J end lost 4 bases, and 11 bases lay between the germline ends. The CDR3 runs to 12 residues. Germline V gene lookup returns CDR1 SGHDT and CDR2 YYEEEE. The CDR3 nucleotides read TGTGCCACCCAGGGGCATAAAAACATTCAGTACTTC. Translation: CATQGHKNIQYF.

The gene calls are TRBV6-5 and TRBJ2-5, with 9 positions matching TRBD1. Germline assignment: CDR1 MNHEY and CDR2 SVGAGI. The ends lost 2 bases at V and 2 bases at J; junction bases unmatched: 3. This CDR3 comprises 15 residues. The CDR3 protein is CASSYRTGAQETQYF. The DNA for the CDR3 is TGTGCCAGCAGTTACCGGACAGGGGCACAAGAGACCCAGTACTTC.